Listed here are 19 T cell receptor beta chains from one sample, sequenced in a study of cytomegalovirus exposure and HLA in healthy donors. A multiplex PCR was run with 60 Vbeta primers and 13 Jbeta primers. Produced via immunoSEQ multiplex PCR; TCRdb's table is partial and in-frame only. Of approximately 110,000 clones in the sample, approximately 80% were seen once. Sequenced sample: PBMCs. These receptors all come from a woman aged 40 to 55 in good health and CMV-seropositive.

V usage is TRBV28 and J usage is TRBJ1-6, with 9 positions matching TRBD1. V shed 2 bases and J 7 bases; nucleotides not matched to a gene: 6. This CDR3 is 16 amino acids long. Germline loops: CDR1 MDHEN, CDR2 SYDVKM. CDR3 bases: TGTGCCAGCAGTTTAAGTGGACAGGGGCCCAATTCACCCCTCCACTTT. Amino acids: CASSLSGQGPNSPLHF.

The V gene is TRBV19, the J gene TRBJ2-1; 7 bases match TRBD2. The trim removed 9 bases at V and 3 bases at J, leaving 5 bases unmatched. Germline assignment: CDR1 LNHDA and CDR2 SQIVND (reference sequence). The CDR3 runs 13 residues. The chain's CDR3 is CARGGRGYNEQFF. The CDR3 DNA reads TGTGCCAGGGGGGGGAGGGGCTACAATGAGCAGTTCTTC.

The V call is TRBV5-6, the J call TRBJ2-6, with a tentative D call TRBD1 (5 bases). Germline V lookup: CDR1 SGHDT, CDR2 YYEEEE. The V end lost 1 base, the J end lost 0 bases, and 11 bases lay between the germline ends. The CDR3 covers 17 residues. The CDR3 sequence: CASSLSPDSSGANVLTF. The CDR3 DNA reads TGTGCCAGCAGCTTGTCGCCTGACAGCTCTGGGGCCAACGTCCTGACTTTC.

As to this clone: A much larger clone lies a single base off, so this may be a read error. The genes are TRBV5-1 and TRBJ2-7, with 10 bases identical to TRBD1. The ends lost 3 bases at V and 0 bases at J; junction bases unmatched: 0. The CDR3 is made up of 14 amino acids. Germline V gene lookup returns CDR1 SGHRS and CDR2 YFSETQ. Here the CDR3 DNA reads TGCGCCAGCAGCTGGGACAGGGGCTCCTACGAGCAGTACTTC. This encodes CASSWDRGSYEQYF. Based on the CDR3 plus reference TRBV5-1 and TRBJ2-7, the full variable domain is KAGVTQTPRYLIKTRGQQVTLSCSPISGHRSVSWYQQTPGQGLQFLFEYFSETQRNKGNFPGRFSGRQFSNSRSEMNVSTLELGDSALYLCASSWDRGSYEQYFGPGTRLTVT.

The chain combines TRBV29-1 with TRBJ2-5; 7 nucleotides align to TRBD1. J was trimmed by 4 bases and V by 7 bases; bases with no gene match: 6. In germline, CDR1 is SQVTM, CDR2 ANQGSEA. This CDR3 region has 12 residues. The CDR3 nucleotides read TGCAGCGCCCACCGGGACAGAGAGACCCAGTACTTC. Protein sequence: CSAHRDRETQYF.

This clone was counted only a few times. The rearrangement joins TRBV28 to TRBJ2-2; 7 positions match TRBD1. Germline V gene lookup returns CDR1 MDHEN and CDR2 SYDVKM. The CDR3 runs 14 residues. With V trimmed by 10 bases and J by 0 bases, 5 bases remained unmatched. The CDR3 DNA follows: TGTGCCACTTCCGGGACAGCGAACACCGGGGAGCTGTTTTTT. It is translated as CATSGTANTGELFF.

The chain uses TRBV29-1 and TRBJ2-1; D remains unclear. Germline-derived CDR1 and CDR2 are SQVTM and ANQGSEA. Trimming removed 4 bases at V and 9 bases at J, with 13 bases between. The CDR3 is 12 residues long. CDR3 residues: CSVALEATEQFF. As DNA, the CDR3 is TGCAGCGTTGCTCTAGAGGCCACTGAGCAGTTCTTC.

The rearrangement joins TRBV5-6 to TRBJ2-1, with TRBD2 identical over 14 bases. The CDR3 has 16 amino acids. The trim removed 4 bases at V and 2 bases at J, leaving 2 bases unmatched. Germline-derived CDR1 and CDR2 are SGHDT and YYEEEE. The chain's CDR3 is CASSGGLAGAYNEQFF. DNA of the CDR3: TGTGCCAGCAGCGGGGGACTAGCGGGAGCCTACAATGAGCAGTTCTTC.

This clone was seen a single time. The chain links TRBV18 to TRBJ1-1; D gene unclear. Germline V gene lookup returns CDR1 KGHSH and CDR2 LQKENI. This CDR3 is 14 amino acids long. V was cut by 3 bases and J by 8 bases, with 16 bases left in between. The CDR3 DNA follows: TGTGCCAGCTCACCCCTGGGGAGAAGCCCCGAAGCTTTCTTT. The encoded protein is CASSPLGRSPEAFF.

J is TRBJ2-5 and V is TRBV6-5, with 9 bases lining up with TRBD2. After removal of 6 bases from V and 1 base from J, the junction contained 6 bases not matched to a gene. CDR3 length: 15 residues. Germline values: CDR1 MNHEY, CDR2 SVGAGI. The CDR3 is CASSLLAGLQETQYF. CDR3 in DNA: TGTGCCAGCAGCCTACTAGCGGGTCTCCAAGAGACCCAGTACTTC.

V and J are TRBV5-4 and TRBJ2-7; 10 nucleotides match TRBD2. CDR1 is SGHNT and CDR2 is YYREEE in the germline V gene (reference sequence). Trimming removed 0 bases from V and 5 bases from J; junction bases left unmatched: 8. The CDR3 has 16 amino acids. The CDR3 reads CASSLGASGRIHEQYF. CDR3 bases: TGTGCCAGCAGCTTGGGGGCTAGCGGGAGAATCCACGAGCAGTACTTC. Variable domain in full (rest from reference TRBV5-4 and TRBJ2-7): ETGVTQSPTHLIKTRGQQVTLRCSSQSGHNTVSWYQQALGQGPQFIFQYYREEENGRGNFPPRFSGLQFPNYSSELNVNALELDDSALYLCASSLGASGRIHEQYFGPGTRLTVT.

The rearrangement joins TRBV5-4 to TRBJ1-2; 7 bases match TRBD1. Germline lookup yields CDR1 SGHNT and CDR2 YYREEE (reference sequence). The CDR3 covers 14 residues. V lost 1 base to trimming and J lost 5 bases; unmatched junction nucleotides: 5. CDR3 DNA sequence: TGTGCCAGCAGCTTGAAGGGGGCTCAGTATGGCTACACCTTC. It yields the protein CASSLKGAQYGYTF.

This rearrangement joins TRBV4-1 to TRBJ2-5, with 7 bases identical to TRBD2. V shed 1 base and J 5 bases; nucleotides not matched to a gene: 10. In germline, CDR1 is MGHRA, CDR2 YSYEKL. The CDR3 is made up of 16 amino acids. CDR3 in amino acids: CASSQGSGGRGETQYF. The CDR3 nucleotides are TGCGCCAGCAGCCAAGGGAGTGGCGGGAGAGGGGAGACCCAGTACTTC.

The V call is TRBV27, the J call TRBJ2-7; 11 bases map to TRBD1. The CDR3 extends over 13 amino acids. Germline CDR1 MNHEY, CDR2 SMNVEV (reference sequence). V lost 8 bases to trimming and J lost 6 bases; unmatched junction nucleotides: 6. DNA of the CDR3: TGTGCCAGCGCGGGACAGGGGGTGGGCGAGCAGTACTTC. Translation gives CASAGQGVGEQYF.

The chain is built from TRBV6-1 and TRBJ2-7, with unresolved D. Per the germline V gene, CDR1 is MNHNS and CDR2 is SASEGT. This CDR3 is built from 11 residues. Trimming took 3 bases from V and 3 from J, leaving 3 bases between them. The CDR3 region is CASSDNYEQYF. CDR3 nucleotides: TGTGCCAGCAGTGATAACTACGAGCAGTACTTC.

The chain couples TRBV6-5 to TRBJ1-2, with D perhaps TRBD1 (5 bases). The CDR3 consists of 13 residues. Trimming took off 10 bases at V and 5 bases at J, with 17 bases between the two ends. Germline CDR1 and CDR2: MNHEY and SVGAGI. This CDR3 reads CAISREGFYGYTF. In DNA, the CDR3 is TGTGCCATCTCCAGGGAGGGGTTTTATGGCTACACCTTC.

The chain has TRBV5-1 and TRBJ2-2; 9 bases map to TRBD1. The length of the CDR3 is 17 residues. Germline CDR1 SGHRS, CDR2 YFSETQ. V was clipped by 0 bases and J by 3 bases; unmatched bases: 6. CDR3 amino acids: CASSLDRGQGHTGELFF. Here the CDR3 DNA reads TGCGCCAGCAGCTTGGATCGGGGACAGGGTCACACCGGGGAGCTGTTTTTT.

The rearrangement joins TRBV7-6 to TRBJ2-7, with TRBD1 identical over 7 bases. The CDR3 runs to 17 residues. The germline V gene encodes CDR1 SGHVS and CDR2 FNYEAQ. The ends lost 1 base at V and 5 bases at J; junction bases unmatched: 14. CDR3 sequence (DNA): TGTGCCAGCAGCTTAGGGGCACTCAGGGGGAGTTATAACGAGCAGTACTTC. Protein sequence: CASSLGALRGSYNEQYF.

This chain joins TRBV28 and TRBJ2-7; D gene unclear. V was shortened by 6 bases and J by 2 bases, with 11 bases between the two germline ends. Per germline, CDR1 MDHEN and CDR2 SYDVKM. There are 13 residues in the CDR3. The CDR3 is CASSSGYPYEQYF. The CDR3 DNA reads as TGTGCCAGCAGCTCGGGTTACCCCTACGAGCAGTACTTC.